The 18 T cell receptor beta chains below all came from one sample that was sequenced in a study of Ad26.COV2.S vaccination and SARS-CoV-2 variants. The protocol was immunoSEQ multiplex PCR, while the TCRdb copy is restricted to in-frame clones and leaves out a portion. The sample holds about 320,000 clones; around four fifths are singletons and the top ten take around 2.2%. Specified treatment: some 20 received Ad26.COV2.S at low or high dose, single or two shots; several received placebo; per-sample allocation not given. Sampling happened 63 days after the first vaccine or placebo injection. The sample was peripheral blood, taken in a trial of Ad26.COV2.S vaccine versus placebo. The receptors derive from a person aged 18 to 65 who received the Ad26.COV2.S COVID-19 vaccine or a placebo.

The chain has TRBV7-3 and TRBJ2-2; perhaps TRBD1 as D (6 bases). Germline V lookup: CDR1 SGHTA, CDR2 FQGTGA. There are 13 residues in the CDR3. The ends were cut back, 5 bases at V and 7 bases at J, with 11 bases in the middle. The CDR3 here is CASSRTGNGELFF. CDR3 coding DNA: TGTGCCAGCAGCCGCACAGGGAACGGGGAGCTGTTTTTT.

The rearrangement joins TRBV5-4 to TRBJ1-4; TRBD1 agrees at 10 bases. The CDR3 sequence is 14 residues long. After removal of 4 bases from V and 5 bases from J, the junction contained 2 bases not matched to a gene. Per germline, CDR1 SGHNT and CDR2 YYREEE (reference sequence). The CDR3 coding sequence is TGTGCCAGCAGCCAGGGACAGGGGAATGAAAAACTGTTTTTT. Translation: CASSQGQGNEKLFF.

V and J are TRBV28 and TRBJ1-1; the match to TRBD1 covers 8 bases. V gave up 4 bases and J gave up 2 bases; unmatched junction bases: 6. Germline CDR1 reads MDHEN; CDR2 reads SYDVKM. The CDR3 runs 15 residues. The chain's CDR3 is CASSSRTGLNTEAFF. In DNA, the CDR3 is TGTGCCAGCAGTTCCAGGACAGGGCTTAACACTGAAGCTTTCTTT.

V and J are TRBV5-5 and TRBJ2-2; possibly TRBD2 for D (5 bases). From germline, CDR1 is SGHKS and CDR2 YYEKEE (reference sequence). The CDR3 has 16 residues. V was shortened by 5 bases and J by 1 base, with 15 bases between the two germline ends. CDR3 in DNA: TGTGCCAGCAGTGCCGGACTTCCTTTGAACACCGGGGAGCTGTTTTTT. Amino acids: CASSAGLPLNTGELFF.

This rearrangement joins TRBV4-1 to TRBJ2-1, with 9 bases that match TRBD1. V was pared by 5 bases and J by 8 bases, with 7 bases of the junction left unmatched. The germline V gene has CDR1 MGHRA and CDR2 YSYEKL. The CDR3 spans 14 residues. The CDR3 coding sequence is TGCGCCAGCAGCTACGGGACAGGGAATGATGAGCAGTTCTTC. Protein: CASSYGTGNDEQFF.

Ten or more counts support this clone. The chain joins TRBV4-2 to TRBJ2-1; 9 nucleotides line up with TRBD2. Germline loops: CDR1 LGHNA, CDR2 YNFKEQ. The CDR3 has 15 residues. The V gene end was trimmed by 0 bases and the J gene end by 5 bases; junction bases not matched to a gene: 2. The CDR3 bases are TGTGCCAGCAGCCAAGATTTAGCGGGGGACAATGAGCAGTTCTTC. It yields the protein CASSQDLAGDNEQFF.

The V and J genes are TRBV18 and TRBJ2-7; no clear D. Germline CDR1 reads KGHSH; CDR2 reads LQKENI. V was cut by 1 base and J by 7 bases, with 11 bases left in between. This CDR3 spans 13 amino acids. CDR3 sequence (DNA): TGTGCCAGCTCACCACAGGGCCCTAGGGAGCAGTACTTC. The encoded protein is CASSPQGPREQYF.

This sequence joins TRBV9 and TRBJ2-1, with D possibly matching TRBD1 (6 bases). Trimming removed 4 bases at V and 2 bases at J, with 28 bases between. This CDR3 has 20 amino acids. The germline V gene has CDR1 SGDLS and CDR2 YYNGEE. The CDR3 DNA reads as TGTGCCAGCAGCCCACGGGACAACAGGAATTGGATTACCGCCTACAATGAGCAGTTCTTC. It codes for CASSPRDNRNWITAYNEQFF.

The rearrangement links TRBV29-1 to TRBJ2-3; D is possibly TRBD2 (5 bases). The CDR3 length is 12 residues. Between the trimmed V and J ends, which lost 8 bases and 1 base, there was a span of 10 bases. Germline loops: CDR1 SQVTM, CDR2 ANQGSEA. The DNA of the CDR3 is TGCAGCCTCCCGCGGGGCACAGATACGCAGTATTTT. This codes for CSLPRGTDTQYF.

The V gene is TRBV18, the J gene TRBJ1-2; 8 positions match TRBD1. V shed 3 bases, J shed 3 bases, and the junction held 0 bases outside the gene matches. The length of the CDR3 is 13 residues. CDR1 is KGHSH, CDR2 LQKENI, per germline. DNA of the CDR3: TGTGCCAGCTCACCGACAGGGGACTATGGCTACACCTTC. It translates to CASSPTGDYGYTF.

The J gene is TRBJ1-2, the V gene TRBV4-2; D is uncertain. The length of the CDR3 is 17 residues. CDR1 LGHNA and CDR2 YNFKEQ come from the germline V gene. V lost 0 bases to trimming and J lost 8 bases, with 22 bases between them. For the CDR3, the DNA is TGTGCCAGCAGCCAAGAAATTGGAGACTACCGATCAGAGGGCTACACCTTC. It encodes CASSQEIGDYRSEGYTF.

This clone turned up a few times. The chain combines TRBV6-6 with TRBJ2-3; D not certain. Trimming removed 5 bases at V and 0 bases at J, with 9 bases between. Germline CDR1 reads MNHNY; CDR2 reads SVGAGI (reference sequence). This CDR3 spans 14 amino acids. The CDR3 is CASSMVESTDTQYF. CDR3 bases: TGTGCCAGCAGTATGGTAGAAAGCACAGATACGCAGTATTTT.

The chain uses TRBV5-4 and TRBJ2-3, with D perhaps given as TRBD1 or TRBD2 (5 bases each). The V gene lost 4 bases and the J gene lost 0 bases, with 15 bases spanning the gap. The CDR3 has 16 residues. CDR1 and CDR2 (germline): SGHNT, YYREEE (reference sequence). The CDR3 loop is CASSIPGRPSTDTQYF. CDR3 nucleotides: TGTGCCAGCAGCATTCCGGGACGCCCGAGCACAGATACGCAGTATTTT.

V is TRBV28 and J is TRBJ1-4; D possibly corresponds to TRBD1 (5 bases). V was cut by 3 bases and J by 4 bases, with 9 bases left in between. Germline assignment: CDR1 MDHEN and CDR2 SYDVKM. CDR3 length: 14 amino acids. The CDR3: CASSFGGINEKLFF. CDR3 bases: TGTGCCAGCAGTTTCGGGGGGATTAATGAAAAACTGTTTTTT.

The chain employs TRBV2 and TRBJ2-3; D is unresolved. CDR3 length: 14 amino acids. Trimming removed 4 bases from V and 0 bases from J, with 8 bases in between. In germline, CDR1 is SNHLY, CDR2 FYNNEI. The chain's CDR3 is CASSVRLSTDTQYF. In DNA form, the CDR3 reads TGTGCCAGCAGTGTTAGGCTCAGCACAGATACGCAGTATTTT.

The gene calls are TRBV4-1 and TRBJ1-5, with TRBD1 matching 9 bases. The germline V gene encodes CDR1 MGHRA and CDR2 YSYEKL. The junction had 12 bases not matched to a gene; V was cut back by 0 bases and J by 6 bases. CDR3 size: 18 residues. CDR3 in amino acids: CASSQDFMGQGTSQPQHF. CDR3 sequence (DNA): TGCGCCAGCAGCCAAGATTTTATGGGACAGGGTACGAGTCAGCCCCAGCATTTT.

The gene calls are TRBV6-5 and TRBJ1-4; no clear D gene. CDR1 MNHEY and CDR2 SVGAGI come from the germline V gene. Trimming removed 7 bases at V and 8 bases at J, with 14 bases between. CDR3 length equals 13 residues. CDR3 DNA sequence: TGTGCCAGCACCCTGGCAGGAGGGGAAAAACTGTTTTTT. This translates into CASTLAGGEKLFF.

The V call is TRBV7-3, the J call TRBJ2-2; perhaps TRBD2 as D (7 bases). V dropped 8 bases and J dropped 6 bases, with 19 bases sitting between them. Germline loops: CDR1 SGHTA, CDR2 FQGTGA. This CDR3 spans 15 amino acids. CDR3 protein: CASSRGGGLPGELFF. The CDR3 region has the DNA TGTGCCAGCTCACGGGGCGGGGGCCTACCCGGGGAGCTGTTTTTT.